One T cell receptor (beta chain) is described in this entry. The data were obtained in a study of shared clonotypes between healthy human individuals. TCRdb's copy holds only in-frame clones and misses some; the assay was immunoSEQ multiplex PCR. The sample yields about 320,000 clones, over 75% seen once. Germline V CDR1 and CDR2: SGHDT, YYEEEE. The V gene lost 3 bases and the J gene lost 5 bases, with 6 bases spanning the gap. This CDR3 comprises 12 residues. V gene TRBV5-6 combines with J gene TRBJ2-1; D remains ambiguous. This TCR was sampled from a man between 18 and 35 years old in good health. Input material: memory CD8+ T cells sorted from blood. The subset here: CD45RO+ cells pooled with CCR7-negative TemRA cells. CDR3 bases: TGTGCCAGCAGCTCTCCAGACAATGAGCAGTTCTTC. Translated: CASSSPDNEQFF.